This T cell receptor beta chain was captured by sequencing in a study of shared clonotypes between healthy human individuals. Study-level points and caveats: Even with large depth, rarefaction showed that sorted-subset sequencing was incomplete. Richness estimates generally favored naive over memory subsets.

Germline-derived CDR1 and CDR2 are SGHRS and YFSETQ. Deletions cut 1 base from V and 0 bases from J, with 7 bases between. The length of the CDR3 is 15 residues. Method: immunoSEQ multiplex PCR; TCRdb's copy keeps in-frame clones and lacks some. The table has hundreds of thousands of clones, less than 85% seen once. For this clone: As yet, its antigen is unknown.

Caucasian adults living in Nashville, Tennessee, provided all samples. This sequence was found in a woman aged 25 to 39 in good health. V gene TRBV5-1 combines with J gene TRBJ2-2; a possible D gene is TRBD2 (6 bases). Sequenced input: memory CD4+ T cells sorted from blood. Regarding subset: CD45RA-negative fraction. In DNA form, the CDR3 reads TGCGCCAGCAGCTTGCGACTAGCGAACACCGGGGAGCTGTTTTTT. This translates into CASSLRLANTGELFF.